This TCR beta chain came from a study of T cell responses to AZD1222 COVID-19 vaccine (dated by TCRdb to the early 2020s). In terms of the full investigation: AZD1222 recipients whose second dose came at about 4 weeks and those whose second dose came at about 12 weeks were combined into one group, since spike-specific TCR depth and breadth did not differ between the two schedules. A total of 230 or so trial participants underwent TCR sequencing, of whom approximately 210 received two doses of AZD1222 and about 25 received two doses of the MenACWY control vaccine. Trial participants were enrolled into age subgroups of 18-55, 56-69 and 70-plus years, which contained roughly 150, 30 and 60 TCR-sequenced participants, respectively. On the study overall, not on this receptor specifically: No day 14 peak-response samples were available, so repertoires were characterized only after the peak T cell response. Epitopes outside the regions mutated in the B.1.351 and B.1.1.7 variants were reportedly recognized by nearly half of the unique spike-specific TCRs. Conclusions about previously exposed vaccinees were limited because only six AZD1222 recipients were SARS-CoV-2 seropositive at baseline. After two AZD1222 doses, both the breadth and the depth of spike-specific TCRs were significantly higher than at day 0 and than in MenACWY recipients. Most participants were white British and females outnumbered males, and the authors suggested that clonal diversity may have been underestimated. Vaccine-associated CD4 TCRs spanned the whole spike protein, with dominant responses in regions 160-218 and 743-854. In the small 56-69-year group, the increase in depth fell short of significance, most likely because of low power.

Sample time point, as interpreted from the label and publication: baseline before first vaccination. Vaccinee samples were obtained from the UK trials COV001 and COV002, which included a single-blind randomized controlled phase 2/3 trial of AZD1222 (ChAdOx1 nCoV-19) in healthy adults. For TCRbeta chain sequencing, PBMC samples were collected from trial participants at day 0 and at day 28 after the second dose. The CDR3 regions of human TCRbeta chains were analyzed by immunosequencing. The authors processed their data as follows. TCRs in the repertoires were compared against a reference library of SARS-CoV-2-specific TCRs that had been generated with the MIRA antigen-specificity platform. Breadth was defined as the fraction of unique TCRs that were SARS-CoV-2-associated, and depth was defined as the fraction of total T cells that were SARS-CoV-2-associated. Using the MIRA data, each spike-specific TCR was assigned both to the spike region to which the TCR was reactive and to a CD4 or CD8 class. Log10-transformed breadth and depth values were compared by one-way ANOVA with Sidak's multiple comparisons tests. TCRdb took this table from immuneACCESS and kept in-frame rearrangements with V and J called. Such tables lack part of the clones; where checked against another copy, unresolved V genes explain under half of the gap, and the rest is unexplained. V and J calls plus clone size are reproduced from that table; the DNA served to infer D and trimming. This sample is represented by about 140,000 clones; almost 95% of them were singletons. Together, the top ten hold 2% to 2.5% of the sample.

The sample holds one count of this clone. Its antigen is currently not known. Base-call qualities are not available, and no considerably larger clone is one nucleotide away. The germline V gene (reference sequence) gives CDR1 as SGHKS and CDR2 as YYEKEE. V drops 4 bases and J drops 3 bases, leaving 10 bases in between. The CDR3 runs 13 amino acids, cysteine and phenylalanine included. The read is trimmed to its CDR3 DNA, 39 bases read in frame from base 1. The material was peripheral blood, obtained on day 0 of AZD1222 vaccination. This clonotype was obtained from an adult in good health. The rearrangement joined TRBV5-5 to TRBJ1-2; the D gene is perhaps TRBD1, on 5 matching bases. The nucleotide sequence is given as TGTGCCAGCAGCCTCTTGGGGGACTATGGCTACACCTTC. Translated, this is CASSLLGDYGYTF.